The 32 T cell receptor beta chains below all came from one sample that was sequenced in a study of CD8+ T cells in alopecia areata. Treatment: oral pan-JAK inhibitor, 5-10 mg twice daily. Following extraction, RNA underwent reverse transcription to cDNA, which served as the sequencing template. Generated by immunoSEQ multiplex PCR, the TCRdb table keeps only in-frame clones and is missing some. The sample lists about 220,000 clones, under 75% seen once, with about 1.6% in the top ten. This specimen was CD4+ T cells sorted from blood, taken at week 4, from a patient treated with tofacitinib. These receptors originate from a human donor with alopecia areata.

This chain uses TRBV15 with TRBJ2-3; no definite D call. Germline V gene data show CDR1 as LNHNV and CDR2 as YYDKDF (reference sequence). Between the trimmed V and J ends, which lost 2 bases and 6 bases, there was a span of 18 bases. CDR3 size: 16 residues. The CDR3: CATSRSPLRPEDTQYF. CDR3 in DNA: TGTGCCACCAGCAGATCCCCCCTCCGGCCGGAGGATACGCAGTATTTT.

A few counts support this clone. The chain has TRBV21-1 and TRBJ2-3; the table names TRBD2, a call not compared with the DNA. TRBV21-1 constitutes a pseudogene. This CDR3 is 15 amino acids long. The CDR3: CASSKGADNTDTQYF. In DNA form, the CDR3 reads TGTGCCAGCAGCAAAGGAGCTGATAACACAGATACGCAGTATTTT.

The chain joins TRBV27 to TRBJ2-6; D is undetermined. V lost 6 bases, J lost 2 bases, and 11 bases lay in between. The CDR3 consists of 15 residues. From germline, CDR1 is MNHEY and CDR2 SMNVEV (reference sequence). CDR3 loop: CASRKFSAGANVLTF. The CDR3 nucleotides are TGTGCCAGCAGGAAGTTTAGTGCTGGGGCCAACGTCCTGACTTTC.

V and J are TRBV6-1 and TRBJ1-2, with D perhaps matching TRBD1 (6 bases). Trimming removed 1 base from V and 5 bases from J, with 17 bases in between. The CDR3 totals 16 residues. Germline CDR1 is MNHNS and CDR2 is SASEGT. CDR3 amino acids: CASSEGAWGAGYGYTF. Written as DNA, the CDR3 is TGTGCCAGCAGTGAAGGCGCGTGGGGGGCAGGGTATGGCTACACCTTC.

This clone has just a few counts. CDR3 residues: CSVEDYGFPEAFF. CDR3 bases: TGCAGCGTTGAAGATTACGGGTTCCCTGAAGCTTTCTTT. The rearrangement joins TRBV29-1 to TRBJ1-1; the D is unclear. The germline V gene has CDR1 SQVTM and CDR2 ANQGSEA. V lost 0 bases, J lost 6 bases, and 11 bases lay in between. This CDR3 contains 13 residues.

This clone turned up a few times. The CDR3 loop reads CASSPGTGKLFF. The CDR3 DNA follows: TGTGCCAGCAGTCCTGGTACGGGAAAACTGTTTTTT. This rearrangement joins TRBV7-2 to TRBJ1-4, with D unresolved. The ends were cut back, 6 bases at V and 10 bases at J, with 12 bases in the middle. Looked up from germline, CDR1 is SGHTA and CDR2 is FQGNSA. The CDR3 spans 12 residues.

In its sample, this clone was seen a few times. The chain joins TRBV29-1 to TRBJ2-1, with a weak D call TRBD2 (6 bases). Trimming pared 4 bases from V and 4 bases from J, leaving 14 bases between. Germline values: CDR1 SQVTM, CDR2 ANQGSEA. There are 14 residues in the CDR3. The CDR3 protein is CSVGLGGQYNEQFF. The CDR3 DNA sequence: TGCAGCGTTGGATTGGGAGGCCAGTACAATGAGCAGTTCTTC.

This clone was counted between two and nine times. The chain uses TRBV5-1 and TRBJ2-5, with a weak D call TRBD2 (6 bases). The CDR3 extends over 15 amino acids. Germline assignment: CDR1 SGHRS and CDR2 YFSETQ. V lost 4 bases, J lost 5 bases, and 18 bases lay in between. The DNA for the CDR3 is TGCGCCAGCAGCGGCTTCGGAGGGCCGGGGGAGACCCAGTACTTC. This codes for CASSGFGGPGETQYF. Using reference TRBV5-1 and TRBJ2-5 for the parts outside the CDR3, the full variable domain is KAGVTQTPRYLIKTRGQQVTLSCSPISGHRSVSWYQQTPGQGLQFLFEYFSETQRNKGNFPGRFSGRQFSNSRSEMNVSTLELGDSALYLCASSGFGGPGETQYFGPGTRLLVL.

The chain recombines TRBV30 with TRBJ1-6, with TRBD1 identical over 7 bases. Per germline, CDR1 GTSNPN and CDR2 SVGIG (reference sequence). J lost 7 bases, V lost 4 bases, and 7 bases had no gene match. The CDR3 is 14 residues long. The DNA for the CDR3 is TGTGCCTGGACCCGGGACAGCGAGAATTCACCCCTCCACTTT. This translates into CAWTRDSENSPLHF.

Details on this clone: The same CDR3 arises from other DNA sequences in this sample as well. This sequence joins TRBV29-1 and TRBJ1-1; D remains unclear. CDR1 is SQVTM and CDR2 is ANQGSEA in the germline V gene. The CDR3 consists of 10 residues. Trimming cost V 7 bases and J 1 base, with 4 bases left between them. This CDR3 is CSAKNTEAFF. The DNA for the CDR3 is TGCAGCGCCAAGAACACTGAAGCTTTCTTT.

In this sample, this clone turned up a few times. CDR3 in DNA: TGTGCCAGCAGCCCAGCAGGGGTAGATGAGCAGTTCTTC. Its translation is CASSPAGVDEQFF. The rearrangement links TRBV16 to TRBJ2-1; the D gene is possibly TRBD1 (6 bases). Germline CDR1 KGHSY, CDR2 FQNENV. The CDR3 extends over 13 amino acids. V lost 4 bases and J lost 8, with 12 bases in between.

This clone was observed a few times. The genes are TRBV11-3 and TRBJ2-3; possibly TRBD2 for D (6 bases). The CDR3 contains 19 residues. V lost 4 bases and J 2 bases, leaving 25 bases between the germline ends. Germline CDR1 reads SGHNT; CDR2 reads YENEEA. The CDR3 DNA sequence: TGTGCCAGCAGCTCCCGGTGGGCGGGACTTCTCATGGACACAGATACGCAGTATTTT. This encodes CASSSRWAGLLMDTDTQYF. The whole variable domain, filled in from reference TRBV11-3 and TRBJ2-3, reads EAGVVQSPRYKIIEKKQPVAFWCNPISGHNTLYWYLQNLGQGPELLIRYENEEAVDDSQLPKDRFSAERLKGVDSTLKIQPAELGDSAVYLCASSSRWAGLLMDTDTQYFGPGTRLTVL.

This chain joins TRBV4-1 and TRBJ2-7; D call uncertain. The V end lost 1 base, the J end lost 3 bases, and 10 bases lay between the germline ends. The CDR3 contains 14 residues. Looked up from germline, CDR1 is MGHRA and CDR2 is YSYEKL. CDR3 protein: CASSQVVGNYEQYF. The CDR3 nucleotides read TGCGCCAGCAGCCAAGTTGTGGGGAACTACGAGCAGTACTTC.

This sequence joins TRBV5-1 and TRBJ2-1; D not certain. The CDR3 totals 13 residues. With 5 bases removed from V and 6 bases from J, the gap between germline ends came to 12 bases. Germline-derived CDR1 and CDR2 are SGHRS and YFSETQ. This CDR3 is CASREDRANEQFF. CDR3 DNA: TGCGCCAGCAGGGAAGATAGGGCCAATGAGCAGTTCTTC.

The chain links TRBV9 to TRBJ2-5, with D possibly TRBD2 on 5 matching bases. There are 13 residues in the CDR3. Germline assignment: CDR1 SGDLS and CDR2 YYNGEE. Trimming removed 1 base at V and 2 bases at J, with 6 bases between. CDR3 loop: CASSVRGQETQYF. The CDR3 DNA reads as TGTGCCAGCAGCGTACGGGGTCAAGAGACCCAGTACTTC.

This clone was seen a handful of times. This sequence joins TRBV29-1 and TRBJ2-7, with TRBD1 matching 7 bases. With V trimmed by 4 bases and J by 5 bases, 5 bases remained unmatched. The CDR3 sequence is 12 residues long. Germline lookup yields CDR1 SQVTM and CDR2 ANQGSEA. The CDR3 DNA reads TGCAGCGTTGCGACAGGGCCGCACGAGCAGTACTTC. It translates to CSVATGPHEQYF.

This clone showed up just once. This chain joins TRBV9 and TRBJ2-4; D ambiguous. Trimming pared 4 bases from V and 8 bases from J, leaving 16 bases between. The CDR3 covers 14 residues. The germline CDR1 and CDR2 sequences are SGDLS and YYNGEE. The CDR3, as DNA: TGTGCCAGCAGCTCACAAAAGTCGGTTGACATTCAGTACTTC. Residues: CASSSQKSVDIQYF.

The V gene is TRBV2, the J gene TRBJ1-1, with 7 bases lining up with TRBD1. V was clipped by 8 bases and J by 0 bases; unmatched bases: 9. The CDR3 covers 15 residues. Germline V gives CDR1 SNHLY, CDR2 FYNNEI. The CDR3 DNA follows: TGTGCCAGCGTGGGATGGGACAGCATGAACACTGAAGCTTTCTTT. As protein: CASVGWDSMNTEAFF.

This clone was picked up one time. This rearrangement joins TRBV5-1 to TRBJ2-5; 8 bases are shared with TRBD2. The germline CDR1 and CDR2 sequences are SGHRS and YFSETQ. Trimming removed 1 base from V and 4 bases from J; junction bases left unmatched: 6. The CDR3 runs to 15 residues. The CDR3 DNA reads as TGCGCCAGCAGCTTGACCGGACTAGCTGGAGAGACCCAGTACTTC. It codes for CASSLTGLAGETQYF.

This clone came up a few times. The chain's CDR3 is CASSLKGPTTNEKLFF. CDR3 DNA sequence: TGCGCCAGCAGCTTGAAGGGGCCCACAACTAATGAAAAACTGTTTTTT. The genes are TRBV5-1 and TRBJ1-4; D may be TRBD1 (5 bases). The ends were cut back, 1 base at V and 0 bases at J, with 10 bases in the middle. Germline V gene data show CDR1 as SGHRS and CDR2 as YFSETQ. The CDR3 runs to 16 residues.

DNA of the CDR3: TGTGCCAGCAGCGTAGCGGGGGGGCTCGATGAGCAGTTCTTC. This encodes CASSVAGGLDEQFF. The chain has TRBV2 and TRBJ2-1; 11 positions match TRBD2. The CDR3 sequence is 14 residues long. Germline V CDR1 and CDR2: SNHLY, FYNNEI. With 6 bases clipped from V and 8 bases from J, the junction kept 6 bases outside the gene matches. The whole variable domain, remainder taken from reference TRBV2 and TRBJ2-1, is EPEVTQTPSHQVTQMGQEVILRCVPISNHLYFYWYRQILGQKVEFLVSFYNNEISEKSEIFDDQFSVERPDGSNFTLKIRSTKLEDSAMYFCASSVAGGLDEQFFGPGTRLTVL.

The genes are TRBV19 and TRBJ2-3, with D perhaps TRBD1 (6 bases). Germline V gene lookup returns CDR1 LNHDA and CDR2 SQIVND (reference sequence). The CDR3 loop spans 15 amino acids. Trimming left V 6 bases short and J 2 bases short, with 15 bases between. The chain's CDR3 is CASRNQGSLTDTQYF. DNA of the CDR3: TGTGCCAGTAGGAACCAGGGGAGCCTCACAGATACGCAGTATTTT.

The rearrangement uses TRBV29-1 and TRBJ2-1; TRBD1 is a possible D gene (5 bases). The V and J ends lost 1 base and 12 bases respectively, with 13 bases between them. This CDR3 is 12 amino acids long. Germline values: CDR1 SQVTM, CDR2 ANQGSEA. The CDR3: CSVEGWGDGQFF. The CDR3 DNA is TGCAGCGTTGAAGGCTGGGGCGATGGGCAGTTCTTC.

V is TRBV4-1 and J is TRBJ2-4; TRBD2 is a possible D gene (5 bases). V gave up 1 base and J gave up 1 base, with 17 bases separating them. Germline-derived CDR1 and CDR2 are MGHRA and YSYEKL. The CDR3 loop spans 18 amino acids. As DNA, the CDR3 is TGCGCCAGCAGCCAAGGCCTAGGCGGGCTGGGTGCCAAAAACATTCAGTACTTC. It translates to CASSQGLGGLGAKNIQYF.

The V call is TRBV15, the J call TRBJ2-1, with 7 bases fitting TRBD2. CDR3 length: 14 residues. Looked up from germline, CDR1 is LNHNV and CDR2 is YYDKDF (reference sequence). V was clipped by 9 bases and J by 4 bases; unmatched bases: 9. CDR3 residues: CATTGGGSYNEQFF. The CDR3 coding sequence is TGTGCCACGACCGGCGGGGGATCTTACAATGAGCAGTTCTTC.

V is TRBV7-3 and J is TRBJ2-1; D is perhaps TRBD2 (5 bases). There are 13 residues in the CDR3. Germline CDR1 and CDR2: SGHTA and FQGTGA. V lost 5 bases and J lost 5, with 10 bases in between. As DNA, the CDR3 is TGTGCCAGCAGCCGCTCGAGGGACAATGAGCAGTTCTTC. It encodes CASSRSRDNEQFF. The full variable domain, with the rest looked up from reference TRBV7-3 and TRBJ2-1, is GAGVSQTPSNKVTEKGKYVELRCDPISGHTALYWYRQSLGQGPEFLIYFQGTGAADDSGLPNDRFFAVRPEGSVSTLKIQRTERGDSAVYLCASSRSRDNEQFFGPGTRLTVL.

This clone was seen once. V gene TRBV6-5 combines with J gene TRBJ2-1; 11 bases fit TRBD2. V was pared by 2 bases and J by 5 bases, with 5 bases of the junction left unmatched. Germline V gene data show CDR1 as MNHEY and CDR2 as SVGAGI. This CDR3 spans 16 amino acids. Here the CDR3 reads CASSYVTSGRNNEQFF. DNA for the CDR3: TGTGCCAGCAGTTACGTAACTAGCGGGAGAAACAATGAGCAGTTCTTC.

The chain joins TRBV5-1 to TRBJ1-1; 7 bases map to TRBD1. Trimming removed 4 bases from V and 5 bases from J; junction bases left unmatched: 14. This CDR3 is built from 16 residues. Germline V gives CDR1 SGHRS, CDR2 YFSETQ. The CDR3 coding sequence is TGCGCCAGCAGCCCCGGGGGAGGGGGCGCAAGGACTGAAGCTTTCTTT. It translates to CASSPGGGGARTEAFF.

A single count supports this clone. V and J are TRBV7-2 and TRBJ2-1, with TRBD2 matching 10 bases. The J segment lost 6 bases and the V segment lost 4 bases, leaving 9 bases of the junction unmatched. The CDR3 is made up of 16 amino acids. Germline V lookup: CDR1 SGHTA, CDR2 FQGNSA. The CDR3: CASSSGLGLAANEQFF. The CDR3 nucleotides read TGTGCCAGCAGCTCAGGACTTGGACTAGCGGCCAATGAGCAGTTCTTC.

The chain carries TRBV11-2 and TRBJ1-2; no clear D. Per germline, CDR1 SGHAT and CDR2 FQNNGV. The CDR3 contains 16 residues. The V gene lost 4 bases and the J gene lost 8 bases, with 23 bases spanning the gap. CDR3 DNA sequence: TGTGCCAGCAGCTCCCTAAGGAAAGACAATCTCGGCGGCTACACCTTC. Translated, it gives CASSSLRKDNLGGYTF.

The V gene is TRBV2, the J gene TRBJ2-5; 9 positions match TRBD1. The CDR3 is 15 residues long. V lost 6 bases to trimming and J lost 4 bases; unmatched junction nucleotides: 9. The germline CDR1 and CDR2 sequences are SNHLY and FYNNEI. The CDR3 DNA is TGTGCCAGCAGGGCCGGGACAGGGATAGGAGAGACCCAGTACTTC. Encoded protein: CASRAGTGIGETQYF.

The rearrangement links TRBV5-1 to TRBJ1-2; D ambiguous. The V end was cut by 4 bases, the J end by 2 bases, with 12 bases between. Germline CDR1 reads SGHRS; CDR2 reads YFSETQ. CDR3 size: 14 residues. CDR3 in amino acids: CASSKGTENYGYTF. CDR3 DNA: TGCGCCAGCAGCAAAGGCACAGAAAACTATGGCTACACCTTC.